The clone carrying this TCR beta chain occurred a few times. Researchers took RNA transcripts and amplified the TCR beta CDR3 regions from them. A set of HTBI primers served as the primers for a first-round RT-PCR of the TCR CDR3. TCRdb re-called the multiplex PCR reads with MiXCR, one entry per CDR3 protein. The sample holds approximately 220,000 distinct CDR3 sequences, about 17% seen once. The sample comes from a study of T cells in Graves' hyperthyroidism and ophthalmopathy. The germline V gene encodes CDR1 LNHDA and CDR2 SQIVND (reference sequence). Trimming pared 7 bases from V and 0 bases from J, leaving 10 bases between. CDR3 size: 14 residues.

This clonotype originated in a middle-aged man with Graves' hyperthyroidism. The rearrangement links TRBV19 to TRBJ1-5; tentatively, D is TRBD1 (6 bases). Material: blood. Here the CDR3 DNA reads TGTGCCAGTAAGGAGACAGGTAGCAATCAGCCCCAGCATTTT. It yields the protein CASKETGSNQPQHF.